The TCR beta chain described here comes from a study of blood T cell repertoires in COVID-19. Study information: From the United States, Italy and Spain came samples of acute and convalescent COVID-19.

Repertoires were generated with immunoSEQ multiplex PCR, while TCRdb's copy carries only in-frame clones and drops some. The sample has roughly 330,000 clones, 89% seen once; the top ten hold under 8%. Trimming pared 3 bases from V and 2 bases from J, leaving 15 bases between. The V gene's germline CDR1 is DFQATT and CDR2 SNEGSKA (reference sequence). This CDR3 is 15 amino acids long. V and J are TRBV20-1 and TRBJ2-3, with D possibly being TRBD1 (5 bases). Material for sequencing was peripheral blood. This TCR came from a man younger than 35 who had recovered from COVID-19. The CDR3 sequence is CSASVGAPLTDTQYF. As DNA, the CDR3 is TGCAGTGCTAGTGTTGGGGCGCCCCTCACAGATACGCAGTATTTT.